This is a list of T cell receptor beta chains from one sample in a study of chemoradiotherapy in HPV16-positive cancers. The method was immunoSEQ multiplex PCR; TCRdb's version includes in-frame clones alone and lacks a portion of them. The sample consists of about 21,000 clones, more than 70% of them appearing once. The material sequenced was blood, taken from a patient who underwent chemoradiotherapy. These receptors were collected from a human donor with HPV-associated anogenital cancer. CDR3s include the opening cysteine and the closing phenylalanine or tryptophan. The D gene is left open where the match is weak. The size field is filled for only some rows; it gives once, few, many or a size class.

d_call j_call clone_size v_call cdr3_nt cdr3_aa
TRBD1 TRBJ2-5 NA TRBV18 TGTGCCAGCTCACCGAATACGGGACAGTATGAGACCCAGTACTTC CASSPNTGQYETQYF
NA TRBJ1-4 NA TRBV5-4 TGTGCCAGCACAAAACCCCCTAATGAAAAACTGTTTTTT CASTKPPNEKLFF
TRBD2 TRBJ2-5 NA TRBV7-9 TGTGCCAGCAGCTTAAAGGCTAGCGGACCCCAAGAGACCCAGTACTTC CASSLKASGPQETQYF
NA TRBJ2-1 NA TRBV7-2 TGTGCCAGCAGCTTAGATGTATTCGGGGGCGGTGAGCAGTTCTTC CASSLDVFGGGEQFF
NA TRBJ1-5 NA TRBV6-1 TGTGCCAGCAGGATTAATAGCAATCAGCCCCAGCATTTT CASRINSNQPQHF
NA TRBJ2-6 NA TRBV4-3 TGCGCCAGCAGCCAAGATGAGCCCGGGGCCAACGTCCTGACTTTC CASSQDEPGANVLTF
NA TRBJ2-5 NA TRBV18 TGTGCCAGCTCACCACCGAGCACACCTATGGGGGAGACCCAGTACTTC CASSPPSTPMGETQYF
NA TRBJ1-1 NA TRBV7-2 TGTGCCAGCAGCTGGGGTATTTACGAGGAAGCTTTCTTT CASSWGIYEEAFF
TRBD1 TRBJ1-1 once TRBV11-2 TGTGCCAGCAGCGGGAGACAGGGACTGAACACTGAAGCTTTCTTT CASSGRQGLNTEAFF
TRBD2 TRBJ2-7 NA TRBV7-2 TGTGCCAGCAGCTTAGCGCTAGCGGGGGGCAACGAGCAGTACTTC CASSLALAGGNEQYF
NA TRBJ2-2 NA TRBV11-3 TGTGCCAGCACCCTGGACAGAGGCGCCGGGGAGCTGTTTTTT CASTLDRGAGELFF
TRBD2 TRBJ2-1 NA TRBV6-5 TGTGCCAGCAGTTACTTTCCTAGCGGGAGGGGCGATGAGCAGTTCTTC CASSYFPSGRGDEQFF
NA TRBJ1-3 NA TRBV5-5 TGTGCCAGCAGCTCCAACGTACAGATGGGAAACACCATATATTTT CASSSNVQMGNTIYF
NA TRBJ2-2 NA TRBV7-2 TGTGCCAGCAGCCCCTCGGGACCAACGACCGGGGAGCTGTTTTTT CASSPSGPTTGELFF
NA TRBJ2-1 NA TRBV15 TGTGCCACCAGCCCCTTCAAAGAGAATGAGCAGTTCTTC CATSPFKENEQFF
NA TRBJ2-1 once TRBV6-5 TGTGCCAGCAGTTACGCGCCTAGGGGTGAGCAGTTCTTC CASSYAPRGEQFF
TRBD2 TRBJ2-7 NA TRBV6-5 TGTGCCAGCAGTCGTCTTAGCGGGAGAAACTACGAGCAGTACTTC CASSRLSGRNYEQYF
NA TRBJ2-3 NA TRBV11-3 TGTGCCAGCAGCTTATTAGGACAGTCCACAGATACGCAGTATTTT CASSLLGQSTDTQYF
TRBD1 TRBJ1-5 NA TRBV7-6 TGTGCCAGCAGCTTAGTGGCAGGGGGCGCCGGGCCCCAGCATTTT CASSLVAGGAGPQHF
TRBD1 TRBJ2-6 once TRBV2 TGTGCCAGCAGTGGGACAGGGACCGGGGCCAACGTCCTGACTTTC CASSGTGTGANVLTF
NA TRBJ2-7 NA TRBV14 TGTGCCAGCAGCCAAGCCAGGGCCCCCTACGAGCAGTACTTC CASSQARAPYEQYF
NA TRBJ2-7 NA TRBV6-5 TGTGCCAGCAGTTACGGGACCTCCTACGAGCAGTACTTC CASSYGTSYEQYF
NA TRBJ2-7 NA TRBV5-6 TGTGCCAGCAGCTTGGTAGGAGACGAGCAGTACTTC CASSLVGDEQYF
TRBD2 TRBJ2-1 NA TRBV7-9 TGTGCCAGCAGCTGGGAGGGACTAGCCCCTATAAATGAGCAGTTCTTC CASSWEGLAPINEQFF
NA TRBJ1-5 NA TRBV18 TGTGCCAGCTCACGGTGGGGGGATCAGCCCCAGCATTTT CASSRWGDQPQHF
TRBD2 TRBJ2-3 NA TRBV7-2 TGTGCCAGCAGCTTAGGGAGTAGCGGGGGTCCCTGGGATACGCAGTATTTT CASSLGSSGGPWDTQYF
NA TRBJ2-7 NA TRBV18 TGTGCCAGCTCACCAAGGACAGACTCTTACGAGCAGTACTTC CASSPRTDSYEQYF
NA TRBJ2-5 NA TRBV7-2 TGTGCCAGCAGCTTAGGCTTAGGGTCAAGGGAGACCCAGTACTTC CASSLGLGSRETQYF
NA TRBJ1-2 NA TRBV4-3 TGCGCCAGCAGCCAAGTGCTTGGGGGCCCAGCATCTAACTATGGCTACACCTTC CASSQVLGGPASNYGYTF
NA TRBJ1-3 NA TRBV4-3 TGCGCCAGCAGCCAAGTCAGGAGGGGGGAGTGGGGCTCTGGAAACACCATATATTTT CASSQVRRGEWGSGNTIYF
NA TRBJ1-5 few TRBV19 TGTGCCAGTAGTATTACAGGGTGGAGTTTGAATCATTTT CASSITGWSLNHF
NA TRBJ2-5 NA TRBV5-6 TGTGCCAGCAGCTTGGGGTCGCAAGAGACCCAGTACTTC CASSLGSQETQYF
NA TRBJ1-2 NA TRBV25-1 TGTGCCAGCAGCCCACTAGCTAACTATGGCTACACCTTC CASSPLANYGYTF
NA TRBJ2-7 NA TRBV29-1 TGCAGCGCCGGGAGACAGCAATACGAGCAGTACTTC CSAGRQQYEQYF
TRBD1 TRBJ2-3 NA TRBV19 TGTGCCAGTAGTACAGGGGGCGAGGCAGATACGCAGTATTTT CASSTGGEADTQYF
NA TRBJ2-7 NA TRBV27 TGTGCCAGCAGTTGGGGACGGAGTATAGACGAGCAGTACTTC CASSWGRSIDEQYF
TRBD2 TRBJ2-7 NA TRBV5-1 TGCGCCAGCAGCTTGGCCATCTCGGGGGGTGTCGAGTACTTC CASSLAISGGVEYF
NA TRBJ1-2 once TRBV19 TGTGCCAGTAGAAATCCAAAAGACTATGGCTACACCTTC CASRNPKDYGYTF
NA TRBJ1-2 NA TRBV10-3 TGTGCCATCAGACAGGGTCTACCTAACTATGGCTACACCTTC CAIRQGLPNYGYTF
NA TRBJ2-3 NA TRBV11-2 TGTGCCAGCAGCAACGCGTGGGGGAGCACAGATACGCAGTATTTT CASSNAWGSTDTQYF
NA TRBJ1-1 NA TRBV6-6 TGTGCCAGCAGTTACCCAAGGGGGGACGGAAGCACTGAAGCTTTCTTT CASSYPRGDGSTEAFF
NA TRBJ1-4 NA TRBV2 TGTGCCAGCAGCCACTCCGGCGGGACAACTAATGAAAAACTGTTTTTT CASSHSGGTTNEKLFF
TRBD1 TRBJ1-5 NA TRBV30 TGTGCCTGGAGTATTAGGGGGCGCAGGCAGCCCCAGCATTTT CAWSIRGRRQPQHF
NA TRBJ1-5 NA TRBV7-2 TGTGCCAGCAGCCCATCCACCAATCAGCCCCAGCATTTT CASSPSTNQPQHF
TRBD2 TRBJ2-5 NA TRBV11-2 TGTGCCAGCAGCTTAGGAGCTAGCGGGAGGGCCTGGGGAGAGACCCAGTACTTC CASSLGASGRAWGETQYF
NA TRBJ2-3 NA TRBV9 TGTGCCAGCAGCGTAGGCAGGGAACAAGATACGCAGTATTTT CASSVGREQDTQYF
NA TRBJ1-1 NA TRBV19 TGTGCCAGTAGTATTTTCGCCAGTGAAGCTTTCTTT CASSIFASEAFF
NA TRBJ2-7 large TRBV7-6 TGTGCCAGCAGCTTAGGGGACGCCTACGAGCAGTACTTC CASSLGDAYEQYF
NA TRBJ2-5 once TRBV7-2 TGTGCCAGCAGCCAGTCGGGGGGCCTAGAGACCCAGTACTTC CASSQSGGLETQYF
NA TRBJ2-2 NA TRBV5-5 TGTGCCAGCAGCTGGCCCGGTGGGTACGACACCGGGGAGCTGTTTTTT CASSWPGGYDTGELFF
NA TRBJ2-1 few TRBV2 TGTGCCAGCAGTGACGGGGTGAATGAGCAGTTCTTC CASSDGVNEQFF
NA TRBJ2-1 NA TRBV6-1 TGTGCCAGCGGGGGCAGGGCCGGGAACAATGAGCAGTTCTTC CASGGRAGNNEQFF
NA TRBJ1-4 NA TRBV4-1 TGCGCCAGCAGCCAAGGGCCGCAGAATGAAAAACTGTTTTTT CASSQGPQNEKLFF
TRBD1 TRBJ1-1 NA TRBV19 TGTGCCAGTAGCCGCAGACAGGGTCAGAACACTGAAGCTTTCTTT CASSRRQGQNTEAFF
NA TRBJ1-2 once TRBV19 TGTGCCAGTAAAACTACAGGGTTCTATGGCTACACCTTC CASKTTGFYGYTF
NA TRBJ1-2 NA TRBV28 TGTGCCAGCAGCCTTAGCTATGGCTACACCTTC CASSLSYGYTF
NA TRBJ2-3 NA TRBV11-2 TGTGCCAGCAGCTTATATCGGCGGGATACGCAGTATTTT CASSLYRRDTQYF
TRBD1 TRBJ1-2 NA TRBV2 TGTGCCAGCAGTGGAGGGACAGGGATGAGCTACACCTTC CASSGGTGMSYTF
NA TRBJ1-1 NA TRBV5-1 TGCGCCAGCCGGTGGGGTGGGGACACTGAAGCTTTCTTT CASRWGGDTEAFF
NA TRBJ2-5 once TRBV5-4 TGTGCCAGCAGCTTCGGGGGCCAAGAGACCCAGTACTTC CASSFGGQETQYF